These 24 T cell receptor beta chains were sequenced from one sample in a study of cytomegalovirus exposure and HLA in healthy donors. Vbeta (60) and Jbeta (13) primers were used in the PCR. Data came from immunoSEQ multiplex PCR; TCRdb stores just in-frame clones and leaves some out. The sample lists 95,000 to 150,000 clones, roughly 75% seen once, with more than 1% in the top ten. Source material: PBMCs. These receptors were taken from a female donor in good health and CMV-seronegative.

The chain combines TRBV30 with TRBJ1-5; D unresolved. Germline V gives CDR1 GTSNPN, CDR2 SVGIG (reference sequence). The V and J ends lost 3 bases and 5 bases respectively, with 11 bases between them. This CDR3 spans 13 amino acids. The CDR3 reads CAWRPGPDQPQHF. CDR3 DNA sequence: TGTGCCTGGAGGCCAGGCCCCGATCAGCCCCAGCATTTT.

This chain uses TRBV10-1 with TRBJ2-1; possible D gene TRBD2, 6 bases. CDR3 length: 16 residues. The V gene's germline CDR1 is WNHNN and CDR2 SYGVQD (reference sequence). The V gene lost 0 bases and the J gene lost 2 bases, with 11 bases spanning the gap. CDR3 sequence: CASSESGGTPYNEQFF. In DNA, the CDR3 is TGCGCCAGCAGTGAGTCGGGGGGTACCCCCTACAATGAGCAGTTCTTC.

The chain employs TRBV14 and TRBJ2-5, with 7 positions matching TRBD1. Trimming at V came to 2 bases and at J to 6 bases, leaving 12 bases not matched to a gene. CDR1 SGHDN and CDR2 FVKESK come from the germline V gene. The CDR3 length is 16 residues. This CDR3 reads CASSQKRSTGWKTQYF. CDR3 DNA: TGTGCCAGCAGCCAAAAAAGGTCGACAGGGTGGAAGACCCAGTACTTC.

The chain couples TRBV7-3 to TRBJ1-3; D remains unclear. The ends were cut back, 4 bases at V and 1 base at J, with 23 bases in the middle. This CDR3 comprises 19 residues. Germline V lookup: CDR1 SGHTA, CDR2 FQGTGA. In DNA, the CDR3 is TGTGCCAGCAGCTCCACCGGGTCCCTCCTTACTTGTTCTGGAAACACCATATATTTT. This gives the protein CASSSTGSLLTCSGNTIYF.

CDR3 loop: CASSLGQGAYNEQFF. The DNA for the CDR3 is TGTGCCAGCAGCTTAGGACAGGGGGCCTACAATGAGCAGTTCTTC. This sequence joins TRBV7-3 and TRBJ2-1; TRBD1 aligns across 10 bases. V shed 2 bases, J shed 2 bases, and the junction held 0 bases outside the gene matches. Germline CDR1 and CDR2: SGHTA and FQGTGA. The CDR3 contains 15 residues.

CDR3: CASGDSSNNEQFF. CDR3 coding DNA: TGTGCCAGCGGGGACTCTTCCAACAATGAGCAGTTCTTC. This sequence joins TRBV2 and TRBJ2-1; TRBD2 is a possible D gene (6 bases). Germline values: CDR1 SNHLY, CDR2 FYNNEI. Trimming took off 8 bases at V and 5 bases at J, with 13 bases between the two ends. This CDR3 contains 13 residues.

The rearrangement joins TRBV5-4 to TRBJ2-5; possible D gene TRBD2, 5 bases. Trimming shortened V by 1 base and J by 5 bases, and 15 bases separated the two germline ends. The length of the CDR3 is 15 residues. Germline loops: CDR1 SGHNT, CDR2 YYREEE (reference sequence). CDR3 bases: TGTGCCAGCAGCTTGATAGTCGGGGTCGGGGAGACCCAGTACTTC. It translates to CASSLIVGVGETQYF.

V and J are TRBV30 and TRBJ1-3; D gene ambiguous. Looked up from germline, CDR1 is GTSNPN and CDR2 is SVGIG (reference sequence). The V end was cut by 3 bases, the J end by 4 bases, with 16 bases between. The CDR3 has 15 amino acids. DNA of the CDR3: TGTGCCTGGAGCGGAACCCCCGCGGGAGGAAACACCATATATTTT. Encoded protein: CAWSGTPAGGNTIYF. Combining the CDR3 with reference TRBV30 and TRBJ1-3 gives the whole variable domain SQTIHQWPATLVQPVGSPLSLECTVEGTSNPNLYWYRQAAGRGLQLLFYSVGIGQISSEVPQNLSASRPQDRQFILSSKKLLLSDSGFYLCAWSGTPAGGNTIYFGEGSWLTVV.

This clone was detected only a few times. Its ends do not fully match the called genes, so a read error is possible. The chain employs TRBV28 and TRBJ2-6; TRBD1 is a possible D gene (5 bases). The germline CDR1 and CDR2 sequences are MDHEN and SYDVKM. This CDR3 has 17 amino acids. For the CDR3, the DNA is TGTGCCAGCCTCGGCAGGGCGGTGGGCTCTGGGGCCAACGGCCTGACTTTC. Its translation: CASLGRAVGSGANGLTF.

The chain uses TRBV6-5 and TRBJ2-7; no clear D gene. V was shortened by 0 bases and J by 6 bases, with 9 bases between the two germline ends. Per germline, CDR1 MNHEY and CDR2 SVGAGI. The CDR3 is made up of 13 amino acids. CDR3 coding DNA: TGTGCCAGCAGTTACTCGGGCCGTACCGAGCAGTACTTC. It yields the protein CASSYSGRTEQYF.

The V gene is TRBV7-8, the J gene TRBJ2-5, with 7 bases aligning to TRBD2. Germline CDR1 and CDR2: SGHVS and FQNEAQ. V lost 5 bases and J lost 1; bases outside the gene matches: 4. This CDR3 contains 14 residues. The CDR3 DNA is TGTGCCAGCAGCAGCCTAGCGGTCCAAGAGACCCAGTACTTC. It translates to CASSSLAVQETQYF.

This chain connects TRBV25-1 to TRBJ2-7, with TRBD2 matching 14 bases. The germline CDR1 and CDR2 sequences are MGHDK and SYGVNS. The CDR3 runs to 15 residues. After removal of 5 bases from V and 7 bases from J, the junction contained 7 bases not matched to a gene. Here the CDR3 reads CASSRLAGGPGEQYF. The DNA of the CDR3 is TGTGCCAGCAGTAGACTAGCGGGAGGGCCGGGAGAGCAGTACTTC.

The chain uses TRBV7-8 and TRBJ2-5, with TRBD2 matching over 9 bases. This CDR3 is built from 15 residues. The germline CDR1 and CDR2 sequences are SGHVS and FQNEAQ. Trimming removed 5 bases from V and 5 bases from J; junction bases left unmatched: 9. CDR3 bases: TGTGCCAGCAGCCCGTGGGGGACTAGCCGGGAGACCCAGTACTTC. Translating gives CASSPWGTSRETQYF.

This chain joins TRBV7-9 and TRBJ2-6; D not certain. Germline loops: CDR1 SEHNR, CDR2 FQNEAQ (reference sequence). This CDR3 has 12 residues. V was trimmed by 10 bases and J by 4 bases, leaving 8 bases between them. CDR3 bases: TGTGCCACACTAAGCGGGGCCAACGTCCTGACTTTC. This translates into CATLSGANVLTF. The full variable domain, with the rest looked up from reference TRBV7-9 and TRBJ2-6, is DTGVSQNPRHKITKRGQNVTFRCDPISEHNRLYWYRQTLGQGPEFLTYFQNEAQLEKSRLLSDRFSAERPKGSFSTLEIQRTEQGDSAMYLCATLSGANVLTFGAGSRLTVL.

The CDR3 sequence: CASSSLGGYSNQPQHF. For the CDR3, the DNA is TGTGCCAGCAGCTCCCTCGGGGGATATAGCAATCAGCCCCAGCATTTT. The rearrangement uses TRBV5-4 and TRBJ1-5, with D perhaps matching TRBD1 (5 bases). V shed 3 bases and J shed 0 bases, with 13 bases lying between them. The CDR3 totals 16 residues. Per germline, CDR1 SGHNT and CDR2 YYREEE (reference sequence).

This clone was detected only a few times. This chain connects TRBV9 to TRBJ2-7; 11 positions match TRBD2. Trimming at V came to 0 bases and at J to 3 bases, leaving 11 bases not matched to a gene. Germline V gives CDR1 SGDLS, CDR2 YYNGEE. The CDR3 has 18 residues. CDR3 in DNA: TGTGCCAGCAGCGTAGCTACAGGGACTAGCGGACACAACTACGAGCAGTACTTC. Encoded protein: CASSVATGTSGHNYEQYF.

The chain carries TRBV4-1 and TRBJ1-3, with a tentative D call TRBD1 (5 bases). Germline V gives CDR1 MGHRA, CDR2 YSYEKL. V was shortened by 1 base and J by 0 bases, with 13 bases between the two germline ends. The CDR3 loop spans 17 amino acids. The CDR3 loop is CASSQAIQAPSGNTIYF. The CDR3 nucleotides read TGCGCCAGCAGCCAAGCTATACAGGCTCCCTCTGGAAACACCATATATTTT.

The chain's CDR3 is CASSVGTSGARTDTQYF. The CDR3 bases are TGTGCCAGCAGTGTGGGGACTAGCGGGGCCCGCACAGATACGCAGTATTTT. This sequence joins TRBV2 and TRBJ2-3; 13 nucleotides line up with TRBD2. J lost 1 base, V lost 4 bases, and 5 bases had no gene match. Germline values: CDR1 SNHLY, CDR2 FYNNEI. The CDR3 runs to 17 residues.

The chain recombines TRBV6-5 with TRBJ2-7; maybe TRBD2 (6 bases). Germline V CDR1 and CDR2: MNHEY, SVGAGI. The CDR3 is 12 amino acids. V lost 7 bases and J 2 bases, leaving 9 bases between the germline ends. The CDR3 coding sequence is TGTGCCAGCAAAGCGGGTCCCTACGAGCAGTACTTC. Residues: CASKAGPYEQYF.

CDR3 nucleotides: TGTGCCAGCACCTCACCATTCCAGACTGTGAACACTGAAGCTTTCTTT. As protein: CASTSPFQTVNTEAFF. This rearrangement joins TRBV28 to TRBJ1-1; D gene ambiguous. Trimming cost V 7 bases and J 0 bases, with 18 bases left between them. The CDR3 consists of 16 residues. The germline gives CDR1 MDHEN, CDR2 SYDVKM.

This chain uses TRBV11-2 with TRBJ1-5; TRBD1 aligns across 11 bases. Trimming removed 5 bases from V and 6 bases from J; junction bases left unmatched: 6. Looked up from germline, CDR1 is SGHAT and CDR2 is FQNNGV. This CDR3 spans 15 amino acids. Written as DNA, the CDR3 is TGTGCCAGCAGCCCGGACAGGGGGCGCGTTCAGCCCCAGCATTTT. Protein sequence: CASSPDRGRVQPQHF. The full variable domain, completed using reference TRBV11-2 and TRBJ1-5, is EAGVAQSPRYKIIEKRQSVAFWCNPISGHATLYWYQQILGQGPKLLIQFQNNGVVDDSQLPKDRFSAERLKGVDSTLKIQPAKLEDSAVYLCASSPDRGRVQPQHFGDGTRLSIL.

The rearrangement links TRBV28 to TRBJ1-3; D possibly corresponds to TRBD1 (6 bases). The CDR3 is made up of 17 amino acids. Germline V gene data show CDR1 as MDHEN and CDR2 as SYDVKM. The V gene lost 2 bases and the J gene lost 0 bases, with 14 bases spanning the gap. For the CDR3, the DNA is TGTGCCAGCAGTTTAAGGGGGTCTGGGTACTCTGGAAACACCATATATTTT. It translates to CASSLRGSGYSGNTIYF.

This chain connects TRBV9 to TRBJ2-1, with 8 bases matching TRBD1. Unmatched junction bases numbered 13, after V lost 4 bases and J lost 7 bases. Germline loops: CDR1 SGDLS, CDR2 YYNGEE. The CDR3 sequence is 16 residues long. The chain's CDR3 is CASSPRTGNVRNEQFF. The CDR3 DNA reads TGTGCCAGCAGCCCTAGGACAGGGAATGTAAGGAATGAGCAGTTCTTC. Full variable domain (remainder filled in from reference TRBV9 and TRBJ2-1): DSGVTQTPKHLITATGQRVTLRCSPRSGDLSVYWYQQSLDQGLQFLIQYYNGEERAKGNILERFSAQQFPDLHSELNLSSLELGDSALYFCASSPRTGNVRNEQFFGPGTRLTVL.

As concerns this clone: One junction end does not reproduce the germline sequence, and a read error may be involved. J is TRBJ2-6 and V is TRBV30; weak D call: TRBD1 (5 bases). The germline gives CDR1 GTSNPN, CDR2 SVGIG (reference sequence). CDR3 length equals 18 residues. The CDR3 coding sequence is TGTGCCTGGAGTGTGTTTTTGACCTCGAATACTGGGGCCAACGGCCTGACTTTC. Translated, it gives CAWSVFLTSNTGANGLTF.